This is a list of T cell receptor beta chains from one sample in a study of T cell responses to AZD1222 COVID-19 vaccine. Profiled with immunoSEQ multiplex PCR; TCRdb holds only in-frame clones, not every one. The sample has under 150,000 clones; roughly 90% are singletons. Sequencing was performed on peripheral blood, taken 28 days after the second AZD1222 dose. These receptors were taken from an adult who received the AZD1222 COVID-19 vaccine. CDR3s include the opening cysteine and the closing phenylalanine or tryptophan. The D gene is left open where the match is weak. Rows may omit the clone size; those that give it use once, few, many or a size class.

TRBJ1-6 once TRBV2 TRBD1 TGTGCCAGCAGGAACGACAGGGCACCCCTCCACTTT CASRNDRAPLHF
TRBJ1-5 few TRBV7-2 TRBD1 TGTGCCAGCAGCTCACAGGGGCTTCAGCCCCAGCATTTT CASSSQGLQPQHF
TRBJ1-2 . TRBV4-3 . TGCGCCAGCAGCCAAGAGTCGGGGTATTACTATGGCTACACCTTC CASSQESGYYYGYTF
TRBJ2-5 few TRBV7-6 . TGTGCCAGCAGCCCCCGGGCCTTCGGTGTTCAAGAGACCCAGTACTTC CASSPRAFGVQETQYF
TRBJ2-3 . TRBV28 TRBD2 TGTGCCAGCAGTTTATGGCGGGGGAGCACAGATACGCAGTATTTT CASSLWRGSTDTQYF
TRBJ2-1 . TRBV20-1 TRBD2 TGCAGTGCTAGTCCTTTGGGACGGGGGGGGATATTAGGGGAGCAGTTCTTC CSASPLGRGGILGEQFF
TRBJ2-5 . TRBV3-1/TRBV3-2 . TGTGCCAGCAGCCTCGAGCTATGGCGAGAGACCCAGTACTTC CASSLELWRETQYF
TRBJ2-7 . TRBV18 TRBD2 TGTGCCAGCTCACCCCGGACCGGGGAGGGGGAGCAGTACTTC CASSPRTGEGEQYF
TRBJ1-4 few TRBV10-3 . TGTGCCATCAGTGTGGGGGAGGGTCGTAATGAAAAACTGTTTTTT CAISVGEGRNEKLFF
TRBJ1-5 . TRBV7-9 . TGTGCCAGCAGCTTAGGAACTCAGCCCCAGCATTTT CASSLGTQPQHF
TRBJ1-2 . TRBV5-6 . TGTGCCAGCAGCTTGAGTGGGGGGGCTCGTGGCTACACCTTC CASSLSGGARGYTF
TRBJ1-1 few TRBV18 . TGTGCCAGCTCACCAAGGACCGGGAGCACTGAAGCTTTCTTT CASSPRTGSTEAFF
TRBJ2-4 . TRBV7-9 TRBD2 TGTGCCAGCAGCTTAATGTTCGGGACTAGCGGGGAAGGAAACATTCAGTACTTC CASSLMFGTSGEGNIQYF
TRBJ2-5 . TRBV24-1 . TGTGCCACCAGCGACAGGCTCCAAGAGACCCAGTACTTC CATSDRLQETQYF
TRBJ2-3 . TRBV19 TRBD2 TGTGCCAGTAGATCTACGGCGGGGGTCACCACAGATACGCAGTATTTT CASRSTAGVTTDTQYF
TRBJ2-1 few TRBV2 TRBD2 TGTGCCAGCAGTGAATGGGGCGGGGGGTCCTCCCCTTACAATGAGCAGTTCTTC CASSEWGGGSSPYNEQFF
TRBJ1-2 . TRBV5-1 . TGCGCCAGCAGCCCCGGGGGTACGGACTATGGCTACACCTTC CASSPGGTDYGYTF
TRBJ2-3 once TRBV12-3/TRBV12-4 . TGTGCCAGCAGTTTTAGTAACACAGATACGCAGTATTTT CASSFSNTDTQYF
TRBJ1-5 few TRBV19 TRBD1 TGTGCCAGTAGTACCGTCCGGGACAGTAATCAGCCCCAGCATTTT CASSTVRDSNQPQHF
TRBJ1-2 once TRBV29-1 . TGCAGCGTTGCGGGCAATAGCTATGGCTACACCTTC CSVAGNSYGYTF
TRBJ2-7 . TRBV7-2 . TGTGCCAGCAGCTTATTCGGATTAAGCTCCTACGAGCAGTACTTC CASSLFGLSSYEQYF
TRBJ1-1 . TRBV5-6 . TGTGCCAGCAGCACTAGACAGGCAGGGTTGCAAAGGGCTTTCTTT CASSTRQAGLQRAFF
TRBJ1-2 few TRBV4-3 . TGCGCCAGCAGCCAAGGGGGCCACCGTCAGGGTAATTTTGGCTACACCTTC CASSQGGHRQGNFGYTF
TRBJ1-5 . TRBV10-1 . TGCGCCAGCAGTGAGTGGGTAGGCCGGACCCGCAATCAGCCCCAGCATTTT CASSEWVGRTRNQPQHF
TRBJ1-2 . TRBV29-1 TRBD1 TGCAGCGTTGAAGCTGCCGCAGGGGGCTATGGCTACACCTTC CSVEAAAGGYGYTF
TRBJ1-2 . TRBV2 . TGTGCCAGCAGTGGGCTGGGGGCGGGCTATGGCTACACCTTC CASSGLGAGYGYTF
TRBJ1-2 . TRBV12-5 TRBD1 TGTGCTAGTGGTTGGGGAGACAGGGCCCGAGGGGGCTACACCTTC CASGWGDRARGGYTF
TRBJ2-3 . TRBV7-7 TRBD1 TGTGCTAGCAGCTTGGGGACAGGGGTCGATACGCAGTATTTT CASSLGTGVDTQYF
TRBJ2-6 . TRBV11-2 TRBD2 TGTGCCAGCAGCTTATTCCCGGGGGGCTCTGGGGCCAACGTCCTGACTTTC CASSLFPGGSGANVLTF
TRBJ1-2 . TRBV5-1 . TGCGCCAGCAGCCCCCGGACAGATTATGGCTACACCTTC CASSPRTDYGYTF
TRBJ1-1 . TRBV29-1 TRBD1 TGCAGCGTAAGACAGGGAGGTGACACTGAAGCTTTCTTT CSVRQGGDTEAFF
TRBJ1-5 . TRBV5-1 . TGCGCCAGCAGCTTGGATGGGGGGGCAAGCAATCAGCCCCAGCATTTT CASSLDGGASNQPQHF
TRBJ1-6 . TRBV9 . TGTGCCAGCAGCGTAGAGCCAACTAGGGGTTCACCCCTCCACTTT CASSVEPTRGSPLHF
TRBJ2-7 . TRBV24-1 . TGTGCCACCAGTGATTATGCGGGTGAAGAGCAGTACTTC CATSDYAGEEQYF
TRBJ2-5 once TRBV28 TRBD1 TGTGCCAGCAGTTTCCCGGGGCAGGGGGAAGAGACCCAGTACTTC CASSFPGQGEETQYF
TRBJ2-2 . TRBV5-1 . TGCGCCAGCAGAGCGGCTGGGCGCACCGGGGAGCTGTTTTTT CASRAAGRTGELFF
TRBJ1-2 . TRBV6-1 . TGTGCCAGCAGTGAAAGTGGGAGGTATGGCTACACCTTC CASSESGRYGYTF
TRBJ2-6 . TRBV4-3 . TGCGCCAGCAGCCAAGGTTGGGCAGCTCGCAACGTCCTGACTTTC CASSQGWAARNVLTF
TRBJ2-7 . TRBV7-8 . TGTGCCAGCAGCTTAGCTGTCAGGGGAGGGCACGAGCAGTACTTC CASSLAVRGGHEQYF
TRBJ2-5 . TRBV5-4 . TGTGCCAGCAGCTTTGGTTCGGGAACAGGTAGGAAGACCCAGTACTTC CASSFGSGTGRKTQYF
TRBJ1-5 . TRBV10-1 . TGCGCCAGCACAGATGGACAGCAGCCCCAGCATTTT CASTDGQQPQHF
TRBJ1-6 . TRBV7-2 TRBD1 TGTGCCAGCAGCCTAACAGGGGTTTCTGATTCACCCCTCCACTTT CASSLTGVSDSPLHF
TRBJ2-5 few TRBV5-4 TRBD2 TGTGCCAGCAGCTCGACTAGCGGGACTCTGTACCAAGAGACCCAGTACTTC CASSSTSGTLYQETQYF
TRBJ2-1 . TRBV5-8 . TGTGCCAGCAGCCAGCAGGGCCTCCCCTACAATGAGCAGTTCTTC CASSQQGLPYNEQFF
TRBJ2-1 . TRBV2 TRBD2 TGTGCCAGCAGGGATAGCGGGGGGGCCTACAATGAGCAGTTCTTC CASRDSGGAYNEQFF
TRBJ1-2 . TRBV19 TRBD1 TGTGCCAGTAGTCCGACCAACAGGGGACGTGGTGGCTACACCTTC CASSPTNRGRGGYTF
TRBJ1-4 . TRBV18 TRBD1 TGTGCCAGCTCTCCGGGACAGACTAATGAAAAACTGTTTTTT CASSPGQTNEKLFF
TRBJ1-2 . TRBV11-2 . TGTGCCAGCAGCTTCGCTGGGTCCGGGCTGGATGGCTACACCTTC CASSFAGSGLDGYTF
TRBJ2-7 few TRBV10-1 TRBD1 TGCGCCAGCAGTGAGTCGGGACAGGCCTCCTACGAGCAGTACTTC CASSESGQASYEQYF
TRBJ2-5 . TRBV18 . TGTGCCAGCTCACCCACAGAAGAGACCCAGTACTTC CASSPTEETQYF
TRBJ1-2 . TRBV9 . TGTGCCAGCAGCCCTATGCAGGCAAACTATGGCTACACCTTC CASSPMQANYGYTF
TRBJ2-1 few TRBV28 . TGTGCCAGCAGTTTTTGGGGGGACAATGCCCACAATGAGCAGTTCTTC CASSFWGDNAHNEQFF